The entry that follows covers one T cell receptor (beta chain) sequence. Its antigen is unknown. Other DNA sequences in the same sample also yield this CDR3. Running of the assay took place at deep level. Only in-frame clones appear in the TCRdb table, and some are missing; sequencing was by immunoSEQ multiplex PCR. The top ten clones hold over 0.12% of a sample with millions of clones, 85% to 95% of them seen once. Division of CD4+ cells produced a CD45RA+ naive subset and a CD45RA-negative memory subset. These data belong to a study of shared clonotypes between healthy human individuals. Overall study results and limits: When compared with the clonotypes that were shared by all four sorted-subset donors, the non-shared clonotypes turned out to have lower generation probabilities.

Trimming took off 0 bases at V and 5 bases at J, with 11 bases between the two ends. The CDR3 has 14 residues. The germline CDR1 and CDR2 sequences are SGHRS and YFSETQ. This clonotype originated in a man younger than 30 in good health. The chain recombines TRBV5-1 with TRBJ2-5, with TRBD1 as a possible D gene (6 bases). Sample: naive CD4+ T cells sorted from blood. Noted subset: CD45RA+ positively selected. CDR3 DNA sequence: TGCGCCAGCAGCTTGGTAGGGGGAAGGGAGACCCAGTACTTC. Translation: CASSLVGGRETQYF.